The next 30 T cell receptor beta chains were all read from a single sample in a study of blood T cell repertoires in COVID-19. The method was immunoSEQ multiplex PCR; TCRdb's version includes in-frame clones alone and lacks a portion of them. The table shows some 200,000 clones, with around 82% occurring only once. Source material: PBMCs or T cells enriched from blood (not recorded which). The receptors derive from a woman aged 40 to 55 with acute COVID-19.

The rearrangement joins TRBV7-2 to TRBJ1-3; D remains unclear. Trimming pared 2 bases from V and 3 bases from J, leaving 5 bases between. The germline V gene has CDR1 SGHTA and CDR2 FQGNSA. This CDR3 comprises 13 residues. The CDR3 reads CASSLYSGNTIYF. For the CDR3, the DNA is TGTGCCAGCAGCTTATACAGTGGAAACACCATATATTTT.

The chain employs TRBV5-6 and TRBJ2-3; D may be TRBD2 (6 bases). V lost 4 bases to trimming and J lost 2 bases, with 14 bases between them. CDR1 is SGHDT and CDR2 is YYEEEE in the germline V gene. The CDR3 consists of 15 residues. CDR3 DNA sequence: TGTGCCAGCAGCCGGGACTCCATGAACACAGATACGCAGTATTTT. Encoded protein: CASSRDSMNTDTQYF.

The chain combines TRBV7-8 with TRBJ2-1; D unresolved. The germline gives CDR1 SGHVS, CDR2 FQNEAQ. V lost 0 bases to trimming and J lost 10 bases, with 7 bases between them. The length of the CDR3 is 12 residues. CDR3: CASSLASGEQFF. DNA of the CDR3: TGTGCCAGCAGCTTAGCCTCCGGGGAGCAGTTCTTC.

The rearrangement uses TRBV27 and TRBJ1-2; TRBD1 might be the D (5 bases). The germline V gene encodes CDR1 MNHEY and CDR2 SMNVEV (reference sequence). This CDR3 has 13 amino acids. Deletions cut 10 bases from V and 8 bases from J, with 20 bases between. The CDR3 nucleotides are TGTGCCACCACACTCGGGGGGGTAGGGGGCTACACCTTC. Translated: CATTLGGVGGYTF.

The rearrangement links TRBV29-1 to TRBJ1-3; the match to TRBD1 covers 10 bases. Looked up from germline, CDR1 is SQVTM and CDR2 is ANQGSEA. CDR3 length equals 16 residues. Trimming removed 2 bases from V and 3 bases from J; junction bases left unmatched: 7. The CDR3 loop is CSVEPWDRGGGNTIYF. In DNA form, the CDR3 reads TGCAGCGTTGAACCCTGGGACAGGGGAGGTGGAAACACCATATATTTT. The variable domain in full, with the rest retrieved from reference TRBV29-1 and TRBJ1-3, is SAVISQKPSRDICQRGTSLTIQCQVDSQVTMMFWYRQQPGQSLTLIATANQGSEATYESGFVIDKFPISRPNLTFSTLTVSNMSPEDSSIYLCSVEPWDRGGGNTIYFGEGSWLTVV.

The chain carries TRBV30 and TRBJ1-2, with a tentative D call TRBD1 (5 bases). The V end was cut by 0 bases, the J end by 3 bases, with 8 bases between. The CDR3 is 13 residues long. Germline lookup yields CDR1 GTSNPN and CDR2 SVGIG (reference sequence). CDR3 sequence: CAWSVSRDYGYTF. CDR3 DNA sequence: TGTGCCTGGAGTGTAAGCAGGGACTATGGCTACACCTTC.

This clone was counted only a few times. Other DNA sequences within the sample encode an identical CDR3. The chain carries TRBV2 and TRBJ1-1; 7 bases line up with TRBD1. The CDR3 spans 14 residues. V trimming: 8 bases; J trimming: 0 bases; junction bases outside the gene matches: 6. Per germline, CDR1 SNHLY and CDR2 FYNNEI. CDR3 region: CASLPGQMNTEAFF. CDR3 coding DNA: TGTGCCAGCCTGCCGGGACAGATGAACACTGAAGCTTTCTTT. Full variable domain (outside the CDR3, taken from reference TRBV2 and TRBJ1-1): EPEVTQTPSHQVTQMGQEVILRCVPISNHLYFYWYRQILGQKVEFLVSFYNNEISEKSEIFDDQFSVERPDGSNFTLKIRSTKLEDSAMYFCASLPGQMNTEAFFGQGTRLTVV.

The table lists this clone with a few counts. Other nucleotide sequences in the sample specify the same CDR3. The chain is built from TRBV5-1 and TRBJ2-7; 10 nucleotides agree with TRBD1. The CDR3 totals 15 residues. Germline CDR1 reads SGHRS; CDR2 reads YFSETQ. V gave up 2 bases and J gave up 4 bases; unmatched junction bases: 6. CDR3 loop: CASSFQPGQGYEQYF. In DNA, the CDR3 is TGCGCCAGCAGCTTCCAACCGGGACAGGGGTACGAGCAGTACTTC.

The CDR3 DNA reads as TGTGCCAGCAGTGAAGCCCGGACAGGGATTAGCAATCAGCCCCAGCATTTT. It yields the protein CASSEARTGISNQPQHF. The gene calls are TRBV2 and TRBJ1-5; 8 nucleotides align to TRBD1. Germline CDR1 and CDR2: SNHLY and FYNNEI. CDR3 size: 17 residues. V shed 0 bases, J shed 0 bases, and the junction held 4 bases outside the gene matches.

V gene TRBV10-2 combines with J gene TRBJ2-1, with 8 bases fitting TRBD2. The germline gives CDR1 WSHSY, CDR2 SAAADI. CDR3 length: 11 amino acids. The J segment lost 9 bases and the V segment lost 8 bases, leaving 3 bases of the junction unmatched. The DNA for the CDR3 is TGCGCCAGCTCCGGGGGGGGTGAGCAGTTCTTC. Amino acid sequence: CASSGGGEQFF.

The V and J genes are TRBV5-6 and TRBJ2-2, with 9 bases fitting TRBD2. This CDR3 spans 15 amino acids. Germline loops: CDR1 SGHDT, CDR2 YYEEEE. The J segment lost 3 bases and the V segment lost 6 bases, leaving 6 bases of the junction unmatched. CDR3 amino acids: CASNTAGGDTGELFF. The CDR3 nucleotides read TGTGCCAGCAACACGGCGGGAGGGGACACCGGGGAGCTGTTTTTT.

V is TRBV7-2 and J is TRBJ1-2; maybe TRBD1 (5 bases). From germline, CDR1 is SGHTA and CDR2 FQGNSA. V lost 0 bases and J lost 8, with 7 bases in between. The CDR3 totals 12 residues. CDR3 loop: CASSLARGGYTF. The DNA of the CDR3 is TGTGCCAGCAGCTTAGCGCGGGGCGGCTACACCTTC.

V usage is TRBV19 and J usage is TRBJ2-2, with a possible D match to TRBD2 (5 bases). Germline assignment: CDR1 LNHDA and CDR2 SQIVND (reference sequence). This CDR3 contains 16 residues. V gave up 5 bases and J gave up 0 bases, with 13 bases separating them. The CDR3, as DNA: TGTGCCAGTAGTTTGAGGGTCGGAGCGAACACCGGGGAGCTGTTTTTT. Translation: CASSLRVGANTGELFF.

This clone came up a few times. The chain uses TRBV3-1 (or the pseudogene TRBV3-2) and TRBJ2-7; D is perhaps TRBD1 (5 bases). This CDR3 contains 13 residues. CDR1 is LGHDT, CDR2 YNNKEL, per germline (reference sequence). V dropped 5 bases and J dropped 3 bases, with 11 bases sitting between them. The CDR3 loop is CASSGLRGYEQYF. As DNA, the CDR3 is TGTGCCAGCAGCGGTCTTAGGGGCTACGAGCAGTACTTC.

The rearrangement links TRBV15 to TRBJ1-1; 7 positions agree with TRBD1. Looked up from germline, CDR1 is LNHNV and CDR2 is YYDKDF (reference sequence). CDR3 length: 13 residues. The J segment lost 9 bases and the V segment lost 3 bases, leaving 7 bases of the junction unmatched. The CDR3 DNA reads as TGTGCCACCAGCAGTACACAGGGGCGGAAAGCTTTCTTT. Translating it yields CATSSTQGRKAFF.

The chain combines TRBV5-1 with TRBJ2-7; the match to TRBD2 covers 10 bases. Trimming cost V 5 bases and J 3 bases; bases outside gene matches: 11. Germline V gives CDR1 SGHRS, CDR2 YFSETQ. The CDR3 runs 16 residues. CDR3 loop: CASRLSSGSFVYEQYF. The CDR3 DNA is TGCGCCAGCAGACTGTCTAGCGGGAGTTTCGTCTACGAGCAGTACTTC. The variable domain in full, with the rest retrieved from reference TRBV5-1 and TRBJ2-7, is KAGVTQTPRYLIKTRGQQVTLSCSPISGHRSVSWYQQTPGQGLQFLFEYFSETQRNKGNFPGRFSGRQFSNSRSEMNVSTLELGDSALYLCASRLSSGSFVYEQYFGPGTRLTVT.

Only one count was recorded for this clone. V is TRBV11-2 and J is TRBJ2-7; TRBD2 agrees at 12 bases. The V and J ends lost 5 bases and 5 bases, in that order; junction bases with no gene match: 7. CDR1 is SGHAT and CDR2 is FQNNGV in the germline V gene. This CDR3 comprises 15 residues. DNA of the CDR3: TGTGCCAGCAGCCGATGGACTAGCGGGGTGAACGAGCAGTACTTC. This gives the protein CASSRWTSGVNEQYF.

The chain has TRBV5-1 and TRBJ1-1, with 12 nucleotides matching TRBD1. The length of the CDR3 is 16 residues. The trim removed 4 bases at V and 1 base at J, leaving 5 bases unmatched. Germline V gene sequence: CDR1 SGHRS, CDR2 YFSETQ. This CDR3 reads CASSLGTGGGNTEAFF. For the CDR3, the DNA is TGCGCCAGCAGCCTCGGGACAGGGGGCGGGAACACTGAAGCTTTCTTT.

Comments on this clone: This CDR3 is also generated by other DNA sequences in the sample. The rearrangement joins TRBV6-5 to TRBJ1-2; 11 positions agree with TRBD1. V shed 6 bases and J 7 bases; nucleotides not matched to a gene: 7. In germline, CDR1 is MNHEY, CDR2 SVGAGI. The CDR3 length is 14 residues. The CDR3 sequence is CASRGGQGARGYTF. The CDR3 nucleotides read TGTGCCAGCAGGGGCGGACAGGGGGCCCGTGGCTACACCTTC.

This clone came up a few times. This rearrangement joins TRBV27 to TRBJ2-2, with D possibly TRBD1 on 5 matching bases. V lost 3 bases to trimming and J lost 0 bases, with 8 bases between them. The CDR3 is 15 amino acids. The germline V gene has CDR1 MNHEY and CDR2 SMNVEV (reference sequence). The CDR3 DNA reads TGTGCCAGCAGTTTCTGGACACCGAACACCGGGGAGCTGTTTTTT. It is translated as CASSFWTPNTGELFF.

This clone was recorded a few times. The chain couples TRBV28 to TRBJ1-1; D is unclear. The V and J ends lost 1 base and 11 bases respectively, with 11 bases between them. The germline V gene has CDR1 MDHEN and CDR2 SYDVKM. CDR3 length equals 12 residues. CDR3 sequence reads: CASSLSRFRAFF. The CDR3 coding sequence is TGTGCCAGCAGTTTATCACGGTTTCGCGCTTTCTTT.

The genes are TRBV28 and TRBJ1-1; 9 bases line up with TRBD1. The germline CDR1 and CDR2 sequences are MDHEN and SYDVKM. With V trimmed by 5 bases and J by 1 base, 2 bases remained unmatched. This CDR3 has 14 amino acids. CDR3 sequence (DNA): TGTGCCAGCAGTGAACAGGGGGCGAACACTGAAGCTTTCTTT. It is translated as CASSEQGANTEAFF.

The J gene is TRBJ1-1, the V gene TRBV2; no definite D call. The germline V gene has CDR1 SNHLY and CDR2 FYNNEI. V was clipped by 2 bases and J by 10 bases, with 8 bases between them. The CDR3 consists of 11 residues. CDR3 DNA: TGTGCCAGCAGTGAAAAGAGAGTAGCTTTCTTT. Translation: CASSEKRVAFF.

The J gene is TRBJ2-3, the V gene TRBV6-5; TRBD2 matches 8 bases. This CDR3 is built from 13 residues. J was trimmed by 4 bases and V by 5 bases; bases with no gene match: 2. Germline CDR1 and CDR2: MNHEY and SVGAGI. CDR3 in amino acids: CASSRGGADTQYF. Written as DNA, the CDR3 is TGTGCCAGCAGTCGGGGGGGTGCAGATACGCAGTATTTT.

V and J are TRBV23-1 and TRBJ1-6; D ambiguous. TRBV23-1 is an open reading frame, and its role is uncertain. The V and J ends lost 3 bases and 7 bases respectively, with 19 bases between them. The CDR3 extends over 17 amino acids. For the CDR3, the DNA is TGCGCCAGCAGTCATCTCCCCCGGGCCCCGGGAAATTCACCCCTCCACTTT. Its translation is CASSHLPRAPGNSPLHF.

The chain combines TRBV7-9 with TRBJ2-1; TRBD1 is a possible D gene (5 bases). CDR3 length equals 13 residues. Germline lookup yields CDR1 SEHNR and CDR2 FQNEAQ (reference sequence). Deletions cut 1 base from V and 6 bases from J, with 7 bases between. In DNA, the CDR3 is TGTGCCAGCAGCTTAGAGGGGCTCAATGAGCAGTTCTTC. Translated, it gives CASSLEGLNEQFF.

The V gene is TRBV3-1 (or the pseudogene TRBV3-2), the J gene TRBJ1-1; 8 bases fit TRBD1. The V and J ends lost 4 bases and 0 bases, in that order; junction bases with no gene match: 4. Per the germline V gene, CDR1 is LGHDT and CDR2 is YNNKEL (reference sequence). CDR3 length equals 15 residues. The CDR3 DNA sequence: TGTGCCAGCAGCCGACGGACAGGGATGAACACTGAAGCTTTCTTT. Translating it yields CASSRRTGMNTEAFF.

The rearrangement uses TRBV29-1 and TRBJ1-1; no reliable D call. This CDR3 is built from 14 residues. V lost 5 bases and J lost 2, with 15 bases in between. Germline CDR1 reads SQVTM; CDR2 reads ANQGSEA. The CDR3 DNA follows: TGCAGCGTTCGCGGGATCCAAGGAAACACTGAAGCTTTCTTT. It yields the protein CSVRGIQGNTEAFF.

The chain combines TRBV9 with TRBJ2-3, with 11 bases lining up with TRBD1. Germline lookup yields CDR1 SGDLS and CDR2 YYNGEE. V lost 3 bases to trimming and J lost 6 bases; unmatched junction nucleotides: 6. The CDR3 runs 15 residues. CDR3 DNA sequence: TGTGCCAGCAGCGAATGGACAGGGGGCGCGGATACGCAGTATTTT. Its protein product is CASSEWTGGADTQYF.

The V call is TRBV12-3 or TRBV12-4, the J call TRBJ1-5, with D unresolved. This CDR3 has 12 amino acids. The V end was cut by 5 bases, the J end by 15 bases, with 17 bases between. The CDR3 sequence: CASSDDRRGWHF. The CDR3 DNA follows: TGTGCCAGCAGTGATGATAGGCGAGGCTGGCATTTT.